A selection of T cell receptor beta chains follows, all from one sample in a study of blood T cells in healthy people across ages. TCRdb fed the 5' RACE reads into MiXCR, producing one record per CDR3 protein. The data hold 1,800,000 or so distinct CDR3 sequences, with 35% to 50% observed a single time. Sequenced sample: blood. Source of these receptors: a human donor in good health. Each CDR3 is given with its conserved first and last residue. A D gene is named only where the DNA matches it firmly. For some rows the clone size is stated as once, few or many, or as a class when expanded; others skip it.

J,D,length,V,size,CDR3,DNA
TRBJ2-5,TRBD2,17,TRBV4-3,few,CASSQEFGGAAGETQYF,TGCGCCAGCAGCCAAGAGTTCGGGGGGGCCGCCGGGGAGACCCAGTACTTC
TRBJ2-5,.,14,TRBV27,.,CASSFLGVGETQYF,TGTGCCAGCAGTTTTCTTGGGGTCGGGGAGACCCAGTACTTC
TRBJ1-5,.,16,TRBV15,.,CATSRGGSRGDQPQHF,TGTGCCACCAGCAGAGGGGGGAGCCGGGGGGATCAGCCCCAGCATTTT
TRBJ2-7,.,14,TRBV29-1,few,CSVIRTGFSYEQYF,TGCAGCGTGATCCGAACAGGGTTCTCCTACGAGCAGTACTTC
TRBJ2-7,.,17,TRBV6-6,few,CASSYSGGGWELYEQYF,TGTGCCAGCAGTTACTCCGGCGGTGGTTGGGAACTTTACGAGCAGTACTTC
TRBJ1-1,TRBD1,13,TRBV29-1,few,CSVSGQGETEAFF,TGCAGCGTTTCAGGACAGGGGGAGACCGAAGCTTTCTTT
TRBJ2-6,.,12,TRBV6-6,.,CASTAGANVLTF,TGTGCCAGCACGGCTGGGGCCAACGTCCTGACTTTC
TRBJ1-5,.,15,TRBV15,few,CATSRMRGANQPQHF,TGTGCCACCAGCAGGATGCGGGGGGCGAATCAGCCCCAGCATTTT
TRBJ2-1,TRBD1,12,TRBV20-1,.,CSASGTARSLFF,TGCAGTGCGTCCGGGACAGCGAGGAGCTTGTTCTTC
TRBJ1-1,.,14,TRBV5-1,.,CASSLTWGATEAFF,TGCGCCAGCAGCCTTACCTGGGGGGCGACTGAAGCTTTCTTT
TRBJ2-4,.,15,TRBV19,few,CASSLRSRVQNIQYF,TGTGCCAGTAGTCTTCGGTCCAGAGTCCAAAACATTCAGTACTTC
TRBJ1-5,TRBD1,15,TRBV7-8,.,CASSPDRVSNQPQHF,TGTGCCAGCAGTCCTGACAGGGTTAGCAATCAGCCCCAGCATTTT
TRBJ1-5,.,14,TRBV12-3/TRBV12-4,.,CASTKDGSNQPQHF,TGTGCCAGCACTAAGGACGGGAGCAATCAGCCCCAGCATTTT
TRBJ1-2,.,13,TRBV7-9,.,CASTDQGDYGYTF,TGTGCCAGCACCGACCAGGGTGACTATGGCTACACCTTC
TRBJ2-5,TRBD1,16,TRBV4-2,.,CASSLLQGARQETQYF,TGTGCCAGCAGCCTATTACAGGGGGCGAGACAAGAGACCCAGTACTTC
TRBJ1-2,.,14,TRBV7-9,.,CASSPFTPGDGYTF,TGTGCCAGCAGCCCATTTACCCCAGGGGATGGCTACACCTTC
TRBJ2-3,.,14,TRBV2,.,CASSGRRGEDTQYF,TGTGCCAGCAGTGGTCGGCGGGGTGAAGATACGCAGTATTTT
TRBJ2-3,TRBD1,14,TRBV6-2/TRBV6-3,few,CASTKTGTTDTQYF,TGTGCCAGCACCAAGACAGGGACCACAGATACGCAGTATTTT
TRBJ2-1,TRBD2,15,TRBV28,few,CASTFGGREYNEQFF,TGTGCCAGCACATTCGGGGGGAGGGAGTACAATGAGCAGTTCTTC
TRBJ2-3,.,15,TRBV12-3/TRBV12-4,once,CASSLYGGHTDTQYF,TGTGCCAGCAGTTTATACGGGGGCCACACAGATACGCAGTATTTT
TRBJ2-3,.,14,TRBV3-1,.,CASSQEGGGVSTYF,TGTGCCAGCAGCCAAGAGGGAGGCGGGGTATCGACGTATTTT
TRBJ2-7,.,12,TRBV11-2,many,CASSYDRGEQYF,TGTGCCAGCAGCTACGACAGAGGCGAGCAGTACTTC
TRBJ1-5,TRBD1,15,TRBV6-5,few,CASSYSNRGDQPQHF,TGTGCCAGCAGTTACTCGAACAGGGGCGATCAGCCCCAGCATTTT
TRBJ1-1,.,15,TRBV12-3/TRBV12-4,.,CASSPLGGLNTEAFF,TGTGCCAGCAGCCCCCTGGGTGGACTAAACACTGAAGCTTTCTTT
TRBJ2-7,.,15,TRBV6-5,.,CASSYSIDSSYEQYF,TGTGCCAGCAGTTACTCGATAGATAGCTCCTACGAGCAGTACTTC
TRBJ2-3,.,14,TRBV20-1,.,CSARRGFGTDTQYF,TGCAGTGCGAGACGGGGGTTCGGCACAGATACGCAGTATTTT
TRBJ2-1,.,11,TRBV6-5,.,CASGRRDEQFF,TGTGCCAGCGGAAGGAGGGATGAGCAGTTCTTC
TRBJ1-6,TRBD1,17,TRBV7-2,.,CASRHGTEWSYNSPLHF,TGTGCCAGCAGACACGGGACAGAGTGGTCCTATAATTCACCCCTCCACTTT
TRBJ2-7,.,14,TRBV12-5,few,CASGSSNDENEQYF,TGTGCTAGTGGCTCCTCCAATGACGAAAATGAGCAGTACTTC
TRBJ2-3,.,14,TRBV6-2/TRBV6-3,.,CASIGRAYTDTQYF,TGTGCCAGCATAGGGCGGGCCTACACAGATACGCAGTATTTT
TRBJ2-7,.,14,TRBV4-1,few,CASSLQPGKDEQYF,TGCGCCAGCAGCCTCCAACCAGGGAAGGACGAGCAGTACTTC
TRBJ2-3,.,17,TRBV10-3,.,CAISERSRGRPTDTQYF,TGTGCCATCAGTGAGCGGAGCAGGGGCCGACCCACAGATACGCAGTATTTT
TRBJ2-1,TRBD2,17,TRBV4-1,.,CASSQEVTSGGVNEQFF,TGCGCCAGCAGCCAAGAGGTCACTAGCGGGGGGGTGAATGAGCAGTTCTTC
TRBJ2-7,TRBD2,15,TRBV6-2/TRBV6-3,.,CASSRNGGSTYEQYF,TGTGCCAGCAGTCGGAACGGGGGGTCGACCTACGAGCAGTACTTC
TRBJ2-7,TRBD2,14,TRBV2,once,CASSKEDLADEQYF,TGTGCCAGCTCTAAGGAGGACCTAGCGGACGAGCAGTACTTC
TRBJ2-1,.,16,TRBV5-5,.,CASSLGADTGVNEQFF,TGTGCCAGCAGCTTGGGGGCGGACACGGGCGTAAATGAGCAGTTCTTC
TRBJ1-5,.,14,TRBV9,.,CASSVGTHNQPQHF,TGTGCCAGCAGCGTAGGGACGCACAATCAGCCCCAGCATTTT
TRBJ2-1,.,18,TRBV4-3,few,CASSHRWGRRSSYNEQFF,TGCGCCAGCAGCCACCGGTGGGGCCGTCGGAGCTCCTACAATGAGCAGTTCTTC
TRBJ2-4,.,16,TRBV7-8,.,CASSRTPQEAKNIQYF,TGTGCCAGCAGCCGGACACCTCAGGAGGCCAAAAACATTCAGTACTTC
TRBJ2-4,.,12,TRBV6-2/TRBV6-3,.,CASSRLPTPQYF,TGTGCCAGCAGCCGTCTCCCTACCCCGCAGTACTTC
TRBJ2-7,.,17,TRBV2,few,CASRSTLAAPRSNEQYF,TGTGCCAGCAGATCCACCTTGGCCGCACCCAGGAGCAATGAGCAGTACTTC
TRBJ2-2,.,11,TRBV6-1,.,CASSENEELFF,TGTGCCAGCAGTGAGAATGAGGAGCTGTTTTTT
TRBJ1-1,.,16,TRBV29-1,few,CSVEDPGNHGDTEAFF,TGCAGCGTTGAAGATCCAGGCAACCACGGGGACACTGAAGCTTTCTTT
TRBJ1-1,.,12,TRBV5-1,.,CASSFAETEAFF,TGCGCCAGCAGCTTCGCTGAAACTGAAGCTTTCTTT
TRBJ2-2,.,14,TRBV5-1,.,CASSPSVNTGELFF,TGCGCCAGCAGCCCATCAGTGAACACCGGGGAGCTGTTTTTT
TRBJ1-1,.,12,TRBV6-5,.,CASSYTGIEAFF,TGCGCCAGCAGTTACACAGGGATTGAAGCTTTCTTT
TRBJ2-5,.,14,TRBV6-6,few,CAGTKMGAPETQYF,TGTGCCGGCACCAAGATGGGGGCCCCAGAGACCCAGTACTTC
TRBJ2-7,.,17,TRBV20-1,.,CSARDRGLGQDIYEQYF,TGCAGTGCTAGAGATCGTGGGCTAGGGCAAGATATCTACGAGCAGTACTTC
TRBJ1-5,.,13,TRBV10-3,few,CAISESVVQPQHF,TGTGCCATCAGTGAGTCCGTAGTACAGCCCCAGCATTTT
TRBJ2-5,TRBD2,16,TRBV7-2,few,CASSLAIGGGIETQYF,TGTGCCAGCAGCTTGGCGATTGGGGGGGGGATAGAGACCCAGTACTTC
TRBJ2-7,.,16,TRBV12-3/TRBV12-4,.,CASRIRQTQTSYEQYF,TGTGCCAGCAGGATTCGACAGACCCAAACTTCATACGAGCAGTACTTC
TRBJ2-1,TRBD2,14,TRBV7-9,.,CASSPGTRSGEQFF,TGTGCCAGCAGCCCCGGGACTAGGAGCGGTGAGCAGTTCTTC
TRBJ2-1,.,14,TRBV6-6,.,CASSAGGSYNEQFF,TGTGCCAGCAGTGCTGGGGGCTCCTACAATGAGCAGTTCTTC
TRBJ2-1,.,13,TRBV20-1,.,CSAPPWGEDEQFF,TGCAGTGCTCCTCCTTGGGGAGAGGATGAGCAGTTCTTC
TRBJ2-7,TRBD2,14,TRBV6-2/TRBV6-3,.,CASSRTSYSYEQYF,TGTGCCAGCAGTCGGACTAGCTACTCCTACGAGCAGTACTTC
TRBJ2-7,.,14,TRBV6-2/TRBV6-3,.,CASSLNPDLNGQYF,TGTGCCAGCAGTCTCAACCCGGACCTCAATGGGCAGTACTTC
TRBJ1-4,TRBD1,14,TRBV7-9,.,CASSSGQGKEKLFF,TGTGCCAGCAGTTCCGGACAGGGGAAGGAAAAACTGTTTTTT